The TCR beta chain under discussion was sequenced for a study of T cell changes during pregnancy in multiple sclerosis. Germline-derived CDR1 and CDR2 are GTSNPN and SVGIG (reference sequence). The CDR3 has 16 residues. Deletions cut 2 bases from V and 1 base from J, with 16 bases between. This clone was seen only once. Libraries were prepared by immunoSEQ multiplex PCR; TCRdb keeps only in-frame clonotypes and omits some of them. The sample includes about 72,000 clones, roughly 92% of them seen just once. This chain joins TRBV30 and TRBJ2-3; D not resolved. This TCR was recovered from a female donor in good health, enrolled as a control in a pregnancy study. This sample comprised peripheral blood, obtained in the first trimester of pregnancy. The CDR3 coding sequence is TGTGCCTGGAGTTCAAGCCTGATAGAGGGCACAGATACGCAGTATTTT. Translated, it gives CAWSSSLIEGTDTQYF. Drawing the rest from reference TRBV30 and TRBJ2-3, the complete variable domain is SQTIHQWPATLVQPVGSPLSLECTVEGTSNPNLYWYRQAAGRGLQLLFYSVGIGQISSEVPQNLSASRPQDRQFILSSKKLLLSDSGFYLCAWSSSLIEGTDTQYFGPGTRLTVL.